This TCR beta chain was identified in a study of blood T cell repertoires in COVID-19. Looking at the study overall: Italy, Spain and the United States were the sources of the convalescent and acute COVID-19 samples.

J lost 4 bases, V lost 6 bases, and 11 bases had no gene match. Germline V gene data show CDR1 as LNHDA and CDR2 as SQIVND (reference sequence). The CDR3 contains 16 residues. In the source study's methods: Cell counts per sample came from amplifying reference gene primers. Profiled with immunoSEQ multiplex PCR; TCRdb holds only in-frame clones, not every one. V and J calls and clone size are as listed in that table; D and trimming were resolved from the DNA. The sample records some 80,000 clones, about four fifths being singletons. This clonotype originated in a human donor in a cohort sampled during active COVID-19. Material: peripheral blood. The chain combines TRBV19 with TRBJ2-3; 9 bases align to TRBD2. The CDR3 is CASSSLSGSASDTQYF. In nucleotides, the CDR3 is TGTGCCAGTAGCAGTCTTAGCGGGAGCGCTTCAGATACGCAGTATTTT.